These 8 T cell receptor beta chains share one sample of origin, sequenced in a study of cytomegalovirus exposure and HLA in healthy donors. PCR amplification relied on 60 Vbeta primers (plus 13 Jbeta primers). TCRdb keeps only in-frame clones here, not all; method: immunoSEQ multiplex PCR. Of under 200,000 clones in the sample, about 80% were seen once. The sample was PBMCs. The receptor source for this set is a woman aged 40 to 50 in good health and CMV-seronegative.

The chain couples TRBV28 to TRBJ2-5, with TRBD1 as a possible D gene (5 bases). The V gene lost 6 bases and the J gene lost 5 bases, with 13 bases spanning the gap. CDR3 length equals 13 residues. Germline V gene sequence: CDR1 MDHEN, CDR2 SYDVKM. As DNA, the CDR3 is TGTGCCAGCAGACAGGTCGGCGTGGAGACCCAGTACTTC. Its translation is CASRQVGVETQYF.

The DNA of the CDR3 is TGTGCCATCAGTGAATTATGGGCAGGCAAATCGATTGACTACACCTTC. This codes for CAISELWAGKSIDYTF. This chain uses TRBV10-3 with TRBJ1-2, with D unclear. The V end was cut by 3 bases, the J end by 10 bases, with 24 bases between. The CDR3 runs 16 residues. Germline-derived CDR1 and CDR2 are ENHRY and SYGVKD.

About this clone: Other DNA variants within this sample encode the same CDR3. The chain couples TRBV7-9 to TRBJ1-1, with TRBD1 matching over 7 bases. The CDR3 spans 12 residues. In germline, CDR1 is SEHNR, CDR2 FQNEAQ (reference sequence). The junction had 2 bases not matched to a gene; V was cut back by 5 bases and J by 5 bases. The CDR3 sequence is CASSPGGTEAFF. The CDR3 DNA reads as TGTGCCAGCAGCCCAGGGGGTACTGAAGCTTTCTTT.

V and J are TRBV6-5 and TRBJ2-7; 8 nucleotides align to TRBD1. CDR1 MNHEY and CDR2 SVGAGI come from the germline V gene. Trimming removed 6 bases from V and 2 bases from J; junction bases left unmatched: 6. The CDR3 has 14 residues. The CDR3 reads CASSPGQVTYEQYF. As DNA, the CDR3 is TGTGCCAGCAGCCCGGGACAGGTTACCTACGAGCAGTACTTC.

This chain connects TRBV28 to TRBJ1-2; D uncertain. The CDR3 contains 14 residues. Germline loops: CDR1 MDHEN, CDR2 SYDVKM. V lost 3 bases and J lost 4, with 12 bases in between. The CDR3 loop is CASSFGGSGYGYTF. CDR3 DNA sequence: TGTGCCAGCAGTTTCGGCGGGTCAGGCTATGGCTACACCTTC.

The V and J genes are TRBV7-2 and TRBJ1-4; no reliable D call. Trimming shortened V by 3 bases and J by 7 bases, and 15 bases separated the two germline ends. The V gene's germline CDR1 is SGHTA and CDR2 FQGNSA. The CDR3 covers 15 residues. This CDR3 is CASSLVGISSEKLFF. Here the CDR3 DNA reads TGTGCCAGCAGCTTGGTCGGGATATCATCTGAAAAACTGTTTTTT.

The chain uses TRBV5-6 and TRBJ1-3; 9 bases agree with TRBD1. Unmatched junction bases numbered 0, after V lost 4 bases and J lost 4 bases. The CDR3 spans 13 residues. Germline CDR1 is SGHDT and CDR2 is YYEEEE. CDR3 residues: CASSGTGGNTIYF. CDR3 in DNA: TGTGCCAGCAGCGGGACAGGGGGAAACACCATATATTTT. The full variable domain, in which reference TRBV5-6 and TRBJ1-3 provide the parts outside the CDR3, is DAGVTQSPTHLIKTRGQQVTLRCSPKSGHDTVSWYQQALGQGPQFIFQYYEEEERQRGNFPDRFSGHQFPNYSSELNVNALLLGDSALYLCASSGTGGNTIYFGEGSWLTVV.

The CDR3 nucleotides are TGCGCCAGCAGCCAAGATGCGGCTAGCTCCTACAATGAGCAGTTCTTC. The encoded protein is CASSQDAASSYNEQFF. The V call is TRBV4-1, the J call TRBJ2-1; D unresolved. Germline V gene data show CDR1 as MGHRA and CDR2 as YSYEKL. Trimming pared 0 bases from V and 0 bases from J, leaving 9 bases between. This CDR3 contains 16 residues.